This T cell receptor (beta chain) appears in the sequencing data of a study of cytotoxic CD8 clonotypes in ibrutinib-treated CLL (dated by TCRdb to the early 2020s). With respect to the entire study: In this cohort, 15 or so patients were treatment-naive and under 13 were relapsed/refractory, while roughly 17 had unmutated IGHV. Responses were partial in roughly 24 patients and complete in 2; after median approximately 69 months follow-up, approximately 15 stayed in remission and 12 progressed. The response samples were drawn at a median of approximately 12 months into treatment, with a range of roughly 6 to 36 months. An average of roughly 270,000 productive templates and some 100,000 productive rearrangements was obtained per sample. Of the 70 to 90 people in the trial, about two dozen had longitudinal samples available. Cryopreserved peripheral blood mononuclear cells were obtained prior to treatment, at the time of response, and at either disease progression or sustained remission. All remission and progressive disease samples were collected while patients were still receiving ibrutinib.

Trimming at the junction amounts to 2 bases on V and 14 bases on J, and the germline ends lie 10 bases apart. According to the germline V gene (reference sequence), CDR1 reads DFQATT and CDR2 reads SNEGSKA. The CDR3 contains 11 residues, cysteine and phenylalanine counted. The DNA shown is the 33-base CDR3, in frame from base 1. Interpreted using the paper, the time point label stands for: progressive disease on ibrutinib. For TCR beta library preparation, 1.5 to 2 micrograms of genomic DNA were isolated from cryopreserved PBMCs. Longitudinal blood samples from CLL patients receiving ibrutinib monotherapy were subjected to high-throughput TCR beta sequencing. Patients were enrolled in a phase 2 open-label single-center ibrutinib monotherapy trial. Each clonotype received, on average, 10x coverage in deep resolution sequencing performed on a MiSeq, where the target depth lay between 1 in 1 million and 1 in 200,000 T cells. The immunoSEQ hsTCRB Kit was used to generate TCR beta libraries. The source study handled its data this way. The data were analyzed with ImmunoSEQ Analyzer and ImmunoSEQ Data Assistant, and V, D and J gene assignments followed IMGT definitions. Clonality, which ranges from 0 to 1, was calculated by subtracting the normalized Shannon entropy of productive rearrangement frequencies from one. Only overrepresented clonotypes making up at least 0.05% of each patient's repertoire were included in the public clonotype analysis. Fewer than 15 repertoires from age-matched healthy donors, obtained from immuneACCESS, served as clonality controls. The immuneACCESS repertoire file appears here via TCRdb, limited to in-frame rearrangements. These files lack a portion of the clones; in checked studies, under half of the deficit traces to unresolved V genes, and the cause of the others is not known. V and J calls and clone size are as listed in that table; D and trimming were resolved from the DNA. Counted in this sample were approximately 40,000 clones; roughly two thirds of them appeared once. 10% of the sample is taken by the ten largest.

In its sample, this clone was seen a few times. The antigen this receptor binds is unknown. There are no base qualities to consult, and no much larger clone falls within one base. Broader findings and caveats from the paper: At baseline, clonality was higher than in age-matched healthy donors and showed a strong correlation with circulating CD8+ T-cell counts. At ibrutinib response clonality went up, during sustained remission it held steady, and at progression it dropped back toward baseline. Public clonotypes were found to be uncommon and were observed to contract or remain stable during treatment; the increase in clonality was shown to reflect expansion of private clonotypes at ibrutinib response. Lymph node repertoires were not examined, and the timing of sampling was not matched between patients in sustained remission and those whose disease progressed.

The receptor's source is a human donor with chronic lymphocytic leukemia. This chain is built from TRBV20-1 and TRBJ1-6, with TRBD1 tentatively as D gene (5 bases match). The source material was PBMCs, sampled at disease progression, from a patient treated with ibrutinib. The CDR3 sequence is CSARQGGALHF. The DNA sequence is as follows: TGCAGTGCTAGACAGGGTGGGGCCCTCCACTTT.